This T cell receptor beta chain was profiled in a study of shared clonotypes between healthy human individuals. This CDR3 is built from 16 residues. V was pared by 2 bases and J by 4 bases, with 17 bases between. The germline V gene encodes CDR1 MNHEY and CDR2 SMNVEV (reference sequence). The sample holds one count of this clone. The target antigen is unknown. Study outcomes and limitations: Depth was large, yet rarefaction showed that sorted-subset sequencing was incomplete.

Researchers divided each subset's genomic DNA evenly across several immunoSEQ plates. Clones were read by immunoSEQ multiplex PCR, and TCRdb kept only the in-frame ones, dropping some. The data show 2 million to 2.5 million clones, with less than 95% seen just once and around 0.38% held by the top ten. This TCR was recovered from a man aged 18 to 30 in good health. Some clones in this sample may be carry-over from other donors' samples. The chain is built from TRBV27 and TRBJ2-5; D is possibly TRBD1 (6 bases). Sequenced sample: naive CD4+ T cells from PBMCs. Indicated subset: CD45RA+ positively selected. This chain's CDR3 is CASSLLASGHRETQYF. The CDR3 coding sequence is TGTGCCAGCAGTTTACTGGCCTCGGGACACAGAGAGACCCAGTACTTC.